One sample yielded the 10 T cell receptor beta chains listed below, sequenced in a study of T cell responses to AZD1222 COVID-19 vaccine (dated by TCRdb to 2020 to 2023). To prepare the library, the immunoSEQ multiplex PCR assay was applied. Sourced from immuneACCESS, this table was stored by TCRdb with only in-frame sequences that have V and J called. A share of the clones is absent; for the studies checked, an unresolved V gene accounts for under half, and the remainder has no known explanation. A total of under 150,000 clones appear in this sample, around 90% of them only once. About 3% of the sample comes from the top ten. In the paper's terms, the time point label means: baseline before first vaccination. The specimen comprised peripheral blood, sampled on day 0 of AZD1222 vaccination. These receptors all come from an adult in good health.

The V call is TRBV12-3 or TRBV12-4, the J call TRBJ1-2; D ambiguous. The ends were cut back, 8 bases at V and 1 base at J, with 8 bases in the middle. The CDR3 is made up of 12 amino acids. CDR3 nucleotide sequence: TGTGCCAGCGGGAAGAGTAACTATGGCTACACCTTC. Residues: CASGKSNYGYTF.

The rearrangement joins TRBV6-2 or TRBV6-3 to TRBJ2-1; D not certain. CDR1 is MNHEY, CDR2 SVGEGT, per germline. The CDR3 is 15 residues long. V lost 3 bases and J lost 6, with 15 bases in between. The CDR3 DNA sequence: TGTGCCAGCAGTTATAGGTCTAGTTCTGGCAATGAGCAGTTCTTC. Its translation is CASSYRSSSGNEQFF.

V and J are TRBV5-1 and TRBJ1-5; a possible D gene is TRBD1 (6 bases). Trimming removed 3 bases at V and 5 bases at J, with 12 bases between. CDR3 length equals 14 residues. Germline V gene lookup returns CDR1 SGHRS and CDR2 YFSETQ. This CDR3 is CASSWEGGHQPQHF. Written as DNA, the CDR3 is TGCGCCAGCAGCTGGGAGGGGGGGCATCAGCCCCAGCATTTT.

The chain is built from TRBV13 and TRBJ1-2; 7 bases agree with TRBD1. The CDR3 consists of 12 residues. In germline, CDR1 is PRHDT, CDR2 FYEKMQ (reference sequence). V trimming: 11 bases; J trimming: 7 bases; junction bases outside the gene matches: 10. CDR3 loop: CAYPGGEGGYTF. The CDR3 region has the DNA TGTGCCTACCCAGGGGGGGAGGGTGGCTACACCTTC. Combining the CDR3 with reference TRBV13 and TRBJ1-2 gives the whole variable domain AAGVIQSPRHLIKEKRETATLKCYPIPRHDTVYWYQQGPGQDPQFLISFYEKMQSDKGSIPDRFSAQQFSDYHSELNMSSLELGDSALYFCAYPGGEGGYTFGSGTRLTVV.

This chain links TRBV6-2 or TRBV6-3 with TRBJ2-5, with 8 positions matching TRBD2. With V trimmed by 2 bases and J by 7 bases, 3 bases remained unmatched. This CDR3 contains 13 residues. The V gene's germline CDR1 is MNHEY and CDR2 SVGEGT. Here the CDR3 DNA reads TGTGCCAGCAGTTACGCACGGGAGGGGACCCAGTACTTC. This gives the protein CASSYAREGTQYF.

The chain employs TRBV27 and TRBJ2-7, with D maybe TRBD2 (6 bases). There are 13 residues in the CDR3. Trimming removed 7 bases from V and 7 bases from J, with 17 bases in between. Germline V gene sequence: CDR1 MNHEY, CDR2 SMNVEV (reference sequence). The CDR3 DNA sequence: TGTGCCAGCATTCGACTGGGAGGCGGTGAGCAGTACTTC. This sequence encodes CASIRLGGGEQYF.

CDR3 nucleotide sequence: TGTGCCATCACGACAGGGCCGAACACTGAAGCTTTCTTT. Translated: CAITTGPNTEAFF. V is TRBV2 and J is TRBJ1-1, with TRBD1 matching 7 bases. The germline gives CDR1 SNHLY, CDR2 FYNNEI. The CDR3 has 13 amino acids. The V segment lost 10 bases and the J segment 1 base; nucleotides outside the gene matches: 6.

J is TRBJ1-3 and V is TRBV10-3; possible D gene TRBD1, 5 bases. The CDR3 contains 16 residues. The germline V and J ends were trimmed by 3 bases and 4 bases, with 16 bases remaining between them. CDR1 is ENHRY, CDR2 SYGVKD, per germline. The CDR3 protein is CAISDLTGTEGNTIYF. Written as DNA, the CDR3 is TGTGCCATCAGTGATCTAACCGGGACTGAAGGAAACACCATATATTTT.

This clone occurred a few times. The chain is built from TRBV18 and TRBJ2-3; TRBD2 agrees at 15 bases. This CDR3 spans 17 amino acids. Germline V gene lookup returns CDR1 KGHSH and CDR2 LQKENI. Germline trimming cut 2 bases from V and 5 bases from J; bases unmatched to any gene: 5. CDR3 DNA: TGTGCCAGCTCACCAAAACAGGGACTAGCGGGAGGAGATACGCAGTATTTT. This sequence encodes CASSPKQGLAGGDTQYF.

J is TRBJ2-3 and V is TRBV6-5; TRBD2 might be the D (5 bases). Trimming left V 4 bases short and J 4 bases short, with 15 bases between. CDR3 length equals 15 residues. Germline V gene data show CDR1 as MNHEY and CDR2 as SVGAGI. The CDR3 DNA reads as TGTGCCAGCAGTTTGAGCGGTCCCGCCGCAGATACGCAGTATTTT. Protein: CASSLSGPAADTQYF.